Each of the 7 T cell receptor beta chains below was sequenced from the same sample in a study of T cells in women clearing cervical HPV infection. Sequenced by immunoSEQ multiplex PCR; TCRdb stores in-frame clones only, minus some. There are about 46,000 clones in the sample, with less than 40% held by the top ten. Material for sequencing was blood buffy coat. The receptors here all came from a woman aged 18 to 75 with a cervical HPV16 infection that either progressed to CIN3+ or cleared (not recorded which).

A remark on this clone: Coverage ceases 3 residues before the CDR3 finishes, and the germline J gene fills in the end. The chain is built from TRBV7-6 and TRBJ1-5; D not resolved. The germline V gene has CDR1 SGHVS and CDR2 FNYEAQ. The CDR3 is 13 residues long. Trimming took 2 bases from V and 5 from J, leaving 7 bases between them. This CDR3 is CASSLFRDQPQHF. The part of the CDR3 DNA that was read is TGTGCCAGCAGCTTATTTAGAGATCAGCCC.

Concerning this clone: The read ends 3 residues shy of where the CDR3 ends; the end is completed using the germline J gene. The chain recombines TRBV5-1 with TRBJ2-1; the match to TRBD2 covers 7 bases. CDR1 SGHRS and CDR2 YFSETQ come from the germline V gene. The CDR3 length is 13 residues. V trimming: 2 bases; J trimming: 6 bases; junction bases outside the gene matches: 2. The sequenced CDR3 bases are TGCGCCAGCAGCTTAAGCGGGGTCAATGAG. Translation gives CASSLSGVNE. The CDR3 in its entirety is CASSLSGVNEQFF.

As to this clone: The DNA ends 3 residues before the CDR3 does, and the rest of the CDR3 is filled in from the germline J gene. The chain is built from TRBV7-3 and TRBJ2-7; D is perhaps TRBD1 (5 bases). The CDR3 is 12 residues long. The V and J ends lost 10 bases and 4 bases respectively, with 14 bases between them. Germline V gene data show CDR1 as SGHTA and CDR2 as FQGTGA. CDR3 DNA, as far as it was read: TGTGCCAAGACCCTCCAGGGATACGAG. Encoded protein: CAKTLQGYE. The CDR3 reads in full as CAKTLQGYEQYF.

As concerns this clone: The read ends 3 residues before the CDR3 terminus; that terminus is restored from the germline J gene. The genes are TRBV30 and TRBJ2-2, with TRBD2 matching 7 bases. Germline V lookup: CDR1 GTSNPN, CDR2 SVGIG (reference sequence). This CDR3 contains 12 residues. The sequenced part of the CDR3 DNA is TGTGCCTGGAGTTCGGGGGGTTCACCG. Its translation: CAWSSGGSP. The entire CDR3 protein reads CAWSSGGSPLFF.

Here the CDR3 reads CAWTPDRGNTIYF. Partial CDR3 DNA: TGTGCCTGGACCCCGGACAGGGGAAACACC. The chain joins TRBV30 to TRBJ1-3; TRBD1 matches 7 bases. The read ends 3 residues before the CDR3 terminus; that terminus is restored from the germline J gene. After removal of 4 bases from V and 4 bases from J, the junction contained 4 bases not matched to a gene. Germline CDR1 GTSNPN, CDR2 SVGIG (reference sequence). This CDR3 spans 13 amino acids.

CDR3 amino acids: CASTPLGGTGQYF. The sequenced CDR3 bases are TGTGCCAGTACTCCCCTCGGGGGGACAGGT. The chain couples TRBV19 to TRBJ2-4; a weak D match, TRBD1 (8 bases). With the read ending 3 residues before the CDR3 end, the germline J gene is used to fill in that end. In germline, CDR1 is LNHDA, CDR2 SQIVND (reference sequence). This CDR3 has 13 residues.

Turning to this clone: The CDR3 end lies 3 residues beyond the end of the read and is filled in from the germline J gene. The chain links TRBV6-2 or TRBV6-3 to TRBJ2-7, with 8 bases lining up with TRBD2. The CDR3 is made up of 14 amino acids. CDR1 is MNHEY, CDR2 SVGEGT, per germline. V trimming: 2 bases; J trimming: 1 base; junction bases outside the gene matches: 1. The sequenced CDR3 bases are TGTGCCAGCAGTTACACTAGCGGATCCTACGAG. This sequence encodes CASSYTSGSYE. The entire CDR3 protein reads CASSYTSGSYEQYF.